This TCR beta chain was captured by sequencing in a study of CD8 T cells in ankylosing spondylitis. Whole-study findings and limits: Peripheral blood held disease-linked clones only at relatively low frequency, and these were CD8+. In synovial fluid and blood from reactive arthritis, some motif variants were previously reported. Researchers reportedly found disease-linked clones significantly enriched in matched ankylosing spondylitis synovial fluid. Ankylosing spondylitis blood appeared to be characterized by a TCR beta motif of fewer than ten highly homologous variants.

A word on this clonotype: As yet, its antigen is unknown.

A single record per CDR3 protein comes from TCRdb applying MiXCR to the 5' RACE reads. The sample records around 330,000 distinct CDR3 sequences, around a tenth being singletons. This CDR3 contains 15 residues. V gave up 8 bases and J gave up 4 bases, with 21 bases separating them. Germline values: CDR1 DFQATT, CDR2 SNEGSKA (reference sequence). This sequence originates from a female donor with ankylosing spondylitis or in good health (not recorded which). This chain connects TRBV20-1 to TRBJ2-1, with D possibly being TRBD1 or TRBD2 (5 bases each). Sequencing was done on a sample of blood, either unsorted or a sorted T cell fraction (not recorded which). CDR3 sequence (DNA): TGCAGTTGCCCCAAGGGTCGGGGCTCATACAATGAGCAGTTCTTC. It is translated as CSCPKGRGSYNEQFF.